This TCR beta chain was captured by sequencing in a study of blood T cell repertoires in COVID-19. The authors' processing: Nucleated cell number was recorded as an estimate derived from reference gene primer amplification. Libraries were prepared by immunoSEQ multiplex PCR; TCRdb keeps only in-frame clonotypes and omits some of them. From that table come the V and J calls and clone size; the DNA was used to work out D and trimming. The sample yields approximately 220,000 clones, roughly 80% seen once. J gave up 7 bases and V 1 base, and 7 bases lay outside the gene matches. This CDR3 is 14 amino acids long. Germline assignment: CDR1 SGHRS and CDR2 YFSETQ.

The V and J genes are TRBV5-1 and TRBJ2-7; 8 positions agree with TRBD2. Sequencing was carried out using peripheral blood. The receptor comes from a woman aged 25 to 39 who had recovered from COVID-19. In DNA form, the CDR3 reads TGCGCCAGCAGCTTGCGGGAGGGCCTGGGGGAGCAGTACTTC. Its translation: CASSLREGLGEQYF.